This T cell receptor (beta chain) originates from a study of Ad26.COV2.S vaccination and SARS-CoV-2 variants. About the research overall: The donor was enrolled in the Ad26.COV2.S arm of the COV1001 trial. Study-level findings and limits: Vaccinees and placebo recipients showed similar non-spike TCR breadth.

The table came from immunoSEQ multiplex PCR; TCRdb's copy has only in-frame clones and leaves some out. Here the sample spans almost 400,000 clones, about 88% being singletons. The treatment: 15 to 20 received Ad26.COV2.S at low or high dose, single or two shots; several received placebo; per-sample allocation not given. Vaccine and placebo recipients were sampled on day 63 after the first injection. An 18-55-year-old adult in Boston served as donor. Note on this clone: Its specificity is not known.

J was trimmed by 7 bases and V by 5 bases; bases with no gene match: 6. Germline loops: CDR1 MDHEN, CDR2 SYDVKM. This CDR3 comprises 13 residues. The material was peripheral blood, obtained in a trial of Ad26.COV2.S vaccine versus placebo. This receptor was identified in a person between 18 and 65 years old who received the Ad26.COV2.S COVID-19 vaccine or a placebo. The rearrangement links TRBV28 to TRBJ1-2; 8 positions agree with TRBD1. Here the CDR3 DNA reads TGTGCCAGCAGTCCGGGACAGGAGCTTGGCTACACCTTC. It codes for CASSPGQELGYTF.